These T cell receptor beta chains were read from a single sample in a study of blood T cell repertoires in COVID-19. The repertoire was sequenced with immunoSEQ multiplex PCR; TCRdb's copy has only in-frame clones and lacks some. The sample consists of hundreds of thousands of clones, roughly 90% of them appearing once. Sequencing input: PBMCs or T cells enriched from blood (not recorded which). These receptors were collected from a woman under 40 who had recovered from COVID-19. CDR3s include the opening cysteine and the closing phenylalanine or tryptophan. A D gene is named only where the DNA matches it firmly. For some rows the clone size is stated as once, few or many, or as a class when expanded; others skip it.

d_gene	v_gene	len	abundance	j_gene	CDR3aa	CDR3nt
-	TRBV5-1	13	-	TRBJ1-4	CASSEQENEKLFF	TGCGCCAGCAGCGAACAGGAGAATGAAAAACTGTTTTTT
TRBD1	TRBV19	15	-	TRBJ1-2	CASMPGGAVVYGYTF	TGTGCCAGTATGCCAGGGGGCGCGGTAGTCTATGGCTACACCTTC
-	TRBV5-1	12	once	TRBJ1-2	CASSPDGEGYTF	TGCGCCAGCAGCCCGGACGGGGAAGGCTACACCTTC
-	TRBV18	13	-	TRBJ1-3	CASTGTRGNTIYF	TGTGCCAGCACAGGGACACGAGGAAACACCATATATTTT
-	TRBV29-1	11	-	TRBJ2-3	CSVAEADTQYF	TGCAGCGTCGCAGAGGCAGATACGCAGTATTTT
-	TRBV9	12	-	TRBJ2-2	CASEKNTGELFF	TGTGCCAGCGAGAAAAACACCGGGGAGCTGTTTTTT
-	TRBV5-1	16	-	TRBJ1-2	CASSYSGTPANYGYTF	TGCGCCAGCAGCTACTCCGGGACACCAGCTAACTATGGCTACACCTTC
-	TRBV27	12	-	TRBJ2-7	CASSPRNSQLHF	TGTGCCAGCAGTCCACGGAACAGCCAACTCCACTTC
TRBD2	TRBV6-2/TRBV6-3	16	-	TRBJ2-7	CASSSPVAGPDYEQYF	TGTGCCAGCAGTTCTCCCGTAGCGGGACCCGACTACGAGCAGTACTTC
TRBD2	TRBV28	15	-	TRBJ2-5	CASSTLSGHQETQYF	TGTGCCAGCAGCACCCTTAGCGGGCACCAAGAGACCCAGTACTTC
TRBD1	TRBV4-3	13	-	TRBJ1-1	CASSQQTGAEAFF	TGCGCCAGCAGCCAACAGACAGGGGCTGAAGCTTTCTTT
TRBD1	TRBV5-4	14	-	TRBJ2-7	CASSPVTGDYEQYF	TGTGCCAGCAGCCCAGTGACAGGGGACTACGAGCAGTACTTC
TRBD1	TRBV10-3	16	-	TRBJ2-3	CAISDQGETGRDTQYF	TGTGCCATCAGTGATCAGGGGGAGACAGGGAGAGATACGCAGTATTTT
-	TRBV12-2	13	-	TRBJ2-1	CARARLAGNEQFF	TGTGCAAGGGCCCGACTAGCCGGCAATGAGCAGTTCTTC
TRBD2	TRBV6-2/TRBV6-3	15	-	TRBJ2-7	CASSYANSGTIEQYF	TGTGCCAGCAGTTACGCCAACTCCGGGACTATCGAGCAGTACTTC
-	TRBV29-1	12	-	TRBJ2-1	CSVEEEWDEQFF	TGCAGCGTTGAAGAGGAGTGGGATGAGCAGTTCTTC
-	TRBV20-1	11	-	TRBJ1-2	CSARRGTGYTF	TGCAGTGCTAGACGGGGTACTGGCTACACCTTC
-	TRBV6-5	13	-	TRBJ2-4	CASRKGIQNIQYF	TGTGCCAGCAGGAAGGGGATCCAAAACATTCAGTACTTC
-	TRBV19	14	-	TRBJ2-7	CASSTRAGTYEQYF	TGTGCCAGTAGTACCCGCGCGGGAACCTACGAGCAGTACTTC
TRBD2	TRBV28	16	-	TRBJ2-1	CASSLRGLAGYNEQFF	TGTGCCAGCAGTTTACGGGGACTAGCGGGTTACAATGAGCAGTTCTTC
-	TRBV4-1	18	few	TRBJ2-7	CASSQGVLGRRVNYEQYF	TGCGCCAGCAGCCAAGGAGTGCTCGGAAGGAGGGTAAATTACGAGCAGTACTTC
-	TRBV6-5	12	-	TRBJ1-3	CASRTQGNTIYF	TGTGCCAGCAGGACTCAGGGGAACACCATATATTTT
TRBD2	TRBV4-2	15	-	TRBJ2-1	CASSPSGMSYNEQFF	TGTGCCAGCAGCCCTAGCGGGATGTCCTACAATGAGCAGTTCTTC
-	TRBV10-1	14	-	TRBJ2-5	CASRASGFQETQYF	TGCGCCAGCAGGGCCAGCGGGTTCCAAGAGACCCAGTACTTC
TRBD2	TRBV28	17	-	TRBJ2-3	CASSLKNLADITDTQYF	TGTGCCAGCAGTTTAAAGAATCTAGCGGATATCACAGATACGCAGTATTTT
-	TRBV12-3/TRBV12-4	13	few	TRBJ2-2	CASSFEYSGELFF	TGTGCCAGCAGTTTTGAATATAGCGGGGAGCTGTTTTTT
-	TRBV4-2	16	-	TRBJ1-5	CASSRIADKDSQPQHF	TGTGCCAGCAGCCGAATCGCTGACAAGGACAGTCAGCCCCAGCATTTT
TRBD1	TRBV3-1/TRBV3-2	16	-	TRBJ1-6	CASSQEHSFRDRSLHF	TGTGCCAGCAGCCAAGAACATTCATTTCGGGACAGGTCCCTCCACTTT
TRBD1	TRBV2	13	-	TRBJ1-2	CASSEDRVRGYTF	TGTGCCAGCAGCGAAGACAGGGTGCGTGGCTACACCTTC
-	TRBV20-1	10	-	TRBJ2-1	CSANRNEQFF	TGCAGTGCCAACAGGAATGAGCAGTTCTTC
-	TRBV3-1/TRBV3-2	14	-	TRBJ2-2	CASSQVAIAGELFF	TGTGCCAGCAGCCAAGTTGCGATTGCCGGGGAGCTGTTTTTT
-	TRBV20-1	11	-	TRBJ2-7	CSTGTTYEQYF	TGCAGTACCGGGACAACCTACGAGCAGTACTTC
-	TRBV28	11	-	TRBJ2-1	CASIGGREQFF	TGTGCCAGCATCGGGGGTAGAGAGCAGTTCTTC
-	TRBV28	15	-	TRBJ1-1	CASSFSHSKNTEAFF	TGTGCCAGCAGTTTTTCTCACAGTAAGAACACTGAAGCTTTCTTT
-	TRBV6-5	16	-	TRBJ1-6	CASSYSLGVLNSPLHF	TGTGCCAGCAGTTACTCGTTGGGAGTCCTTAATTCACCCCTCCACTTT
TRBD1	TRBV6-5	15	-	TRBJ1-6	CASSRGQGDGSPLHF	TGTGCCAGCAGTAGGGGACAGGGGGACGGGTCACCCCTCCACTTT
TRBD2	TRBV14	15	-	TRBJ2-5	CASSQGTSGIETQYF	TGTGCCAGCAGCCAAGGGACTAGCGGGATAGAGACCCAGTACTTC
TRBD1	TRBV5-1	14	-	TRBJ1-1	CASARGDRYTEAFF	TGCGCCAGCGCCAGGGGGGACAGATACACTGAAGCTTTCTTT
TRBD1	TRBV27	15	-	TRBJ2-7	CASSQNDRGPDEQYF	TGTGCCAGCAGTCAAAACGACAGGGGTCCAGACGAGCAGTACTTC
-	TRBV7-2	16	-	TRBJ1-1	CASRYEPKRRGTEAFF	TGTGCCAGCAGATACGAGCCGAAACGTCGGGGGACTGAAGCTTTCTTT
-	TRBV18	15	-	TRBJ1-5	CASSPDSYSNQPQHF	TGTGCCAGCTCGCCCGACAGTTATAGCAATCAGCCCCAGCATTTT